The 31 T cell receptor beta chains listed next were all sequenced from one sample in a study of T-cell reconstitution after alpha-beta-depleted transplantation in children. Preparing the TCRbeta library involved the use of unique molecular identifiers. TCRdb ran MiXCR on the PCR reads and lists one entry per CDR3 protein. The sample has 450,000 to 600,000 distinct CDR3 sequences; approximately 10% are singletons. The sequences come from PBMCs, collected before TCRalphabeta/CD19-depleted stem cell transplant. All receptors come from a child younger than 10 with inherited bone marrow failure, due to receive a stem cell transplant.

The DNA for the CDR3 is TGTGCCAGCAGCCTGGTCCTCCTCTGCTGGGCACTAGCGGGAGGGTACAATGAGCAGTTCTTC. It codes for CASSLVLLCWALAGGYNEQFF. The V and J genes are TRBV13 and TRBJ2-1; 13 bases are shared with TRBD2. The CDR3 is made up of 21 amino acids. After removal of 5 bases from V and 4 bases from J, the junction contained 20 bases not matched to a gene. Per germline, CDR1 PRHDT and CDR2 FYEKMQ (reference sequence). Full variable domain (missing parts from reference TRBV13 and TRBJ2-1): AAGVIQSPRHLIKEKRETATLKCYPIPRHDTVYWYQQGPGQDPQFLISFYEKMQSDKGSIPDRFSAQQFSDYHSELNMSSLELGDSALYFCASSLVLLCWALAGGYNEQFFGPGTRLTVL.

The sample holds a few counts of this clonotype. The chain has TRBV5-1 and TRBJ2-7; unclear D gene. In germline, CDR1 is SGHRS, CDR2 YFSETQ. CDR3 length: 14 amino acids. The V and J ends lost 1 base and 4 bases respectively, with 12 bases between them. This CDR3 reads CASSLLGPQYEQYF. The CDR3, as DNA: TGCGCCAGCAGCTTGCTAGGGCCCCAATACGAGCAGTACTTC.

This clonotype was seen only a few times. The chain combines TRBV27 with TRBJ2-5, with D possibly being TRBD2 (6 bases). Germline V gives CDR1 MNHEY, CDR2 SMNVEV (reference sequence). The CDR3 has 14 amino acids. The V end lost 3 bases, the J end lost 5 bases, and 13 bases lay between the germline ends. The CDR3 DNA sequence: TGTGCCAGCAGTTTGACGGCGGGAACGGAGACCCAGTACTTC. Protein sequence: CASSLTAGTETQYF.

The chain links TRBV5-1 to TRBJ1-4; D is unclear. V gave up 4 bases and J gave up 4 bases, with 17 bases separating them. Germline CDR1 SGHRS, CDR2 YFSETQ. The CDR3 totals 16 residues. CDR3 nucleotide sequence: TGCGCCAGCAGCCCCCGGACCGTTCTGGGTAATGAAAAACTGTTTTTT. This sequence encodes CASSPRTVLGNEKLFF.

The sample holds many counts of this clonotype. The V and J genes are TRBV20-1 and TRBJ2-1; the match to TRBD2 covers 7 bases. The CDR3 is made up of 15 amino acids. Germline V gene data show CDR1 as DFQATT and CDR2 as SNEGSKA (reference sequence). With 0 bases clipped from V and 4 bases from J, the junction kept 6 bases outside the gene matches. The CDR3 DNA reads TGCAGTGCTAGAGATGCTAGCGGAAAATACAATGAGCAGTTCTTC. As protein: CSARDASGKYNEQFF.

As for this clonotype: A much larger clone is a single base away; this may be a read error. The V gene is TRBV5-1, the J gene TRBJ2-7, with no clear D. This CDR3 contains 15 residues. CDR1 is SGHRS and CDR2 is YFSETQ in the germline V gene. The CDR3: CASSPAFSRLYGQYF. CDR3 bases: TGCGCCAGCAGCCCGGCCTTTAGCAGACTCTACGGGCAGTACTTC. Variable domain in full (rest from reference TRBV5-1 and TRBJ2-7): KAGVTQTPRYLIKTRGQQVTLSCSPISGHRSVSWYQQTPGQGLQFLFEYFSETQRNKGNFPGRFSGRQFSNSRSEMNVSTLELGDSALYLCASSPAFSRLYGQYFGPGTRLTVT.

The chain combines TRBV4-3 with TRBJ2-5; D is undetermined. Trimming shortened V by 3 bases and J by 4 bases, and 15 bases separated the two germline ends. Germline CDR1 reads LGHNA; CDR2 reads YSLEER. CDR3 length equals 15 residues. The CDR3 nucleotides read TGCGCCAGCAGCCATGCCCGGGCCCCTGGAGAGACCCAGTACTTC. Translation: CASSHARAPGETQYF.

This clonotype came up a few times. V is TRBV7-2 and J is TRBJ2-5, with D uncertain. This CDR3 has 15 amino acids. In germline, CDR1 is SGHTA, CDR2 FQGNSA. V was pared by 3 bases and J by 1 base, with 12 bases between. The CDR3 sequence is CASSFGPGVQETQYF. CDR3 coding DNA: TGTGCCAGCAGCTTCGGACCCGGCGTCCAAGAGACCCAGTACTTC.

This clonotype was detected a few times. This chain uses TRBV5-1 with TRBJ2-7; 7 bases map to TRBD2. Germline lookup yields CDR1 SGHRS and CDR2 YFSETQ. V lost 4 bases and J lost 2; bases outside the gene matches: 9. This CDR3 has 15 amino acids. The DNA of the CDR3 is TGCGCCAGCAGCCCGGGAGGTAGCGGAGCCTACGAGCAGTACTTC. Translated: CASSPGGSGAYEQYF.

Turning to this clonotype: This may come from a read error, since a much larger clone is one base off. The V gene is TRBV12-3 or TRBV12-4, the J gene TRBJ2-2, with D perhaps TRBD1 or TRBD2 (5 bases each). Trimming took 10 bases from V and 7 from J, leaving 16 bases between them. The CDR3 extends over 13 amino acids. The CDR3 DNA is TGTGCCACCAAGGACTTTGGGGGCGGGGAGCTGTTTTTT. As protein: CATKDFGGGELFF.

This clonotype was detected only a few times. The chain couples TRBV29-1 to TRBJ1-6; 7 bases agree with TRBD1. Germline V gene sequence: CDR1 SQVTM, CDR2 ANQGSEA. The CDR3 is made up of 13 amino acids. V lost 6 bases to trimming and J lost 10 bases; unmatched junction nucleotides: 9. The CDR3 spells CSVKGQIGSPLHF. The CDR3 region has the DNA TGCAGCGTGAAGGGACAGATTGGCTCACCCCTCCACTTT.

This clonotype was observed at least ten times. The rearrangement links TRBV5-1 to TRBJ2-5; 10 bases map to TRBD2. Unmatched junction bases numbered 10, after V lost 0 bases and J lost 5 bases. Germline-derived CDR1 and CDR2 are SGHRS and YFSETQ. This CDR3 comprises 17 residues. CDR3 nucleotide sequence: TGCGCCAGCAGCTTGGCCCTAGGACTAGCGGCCGGCGAGACCCAGTACTTC. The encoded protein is CASSLALGLAAGETQYF. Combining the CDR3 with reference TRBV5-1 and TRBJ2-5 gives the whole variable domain KAGVTQTPRYLIKTRGQQVTLSCSPISGHRSVSWYQQTPGQGLQFLFEYFSETQRNKGNFPGRFSGRQFSNSRSEMNVSTLELGDSALYLCASSLALGLAAGETQYFGPGTRLLVL.

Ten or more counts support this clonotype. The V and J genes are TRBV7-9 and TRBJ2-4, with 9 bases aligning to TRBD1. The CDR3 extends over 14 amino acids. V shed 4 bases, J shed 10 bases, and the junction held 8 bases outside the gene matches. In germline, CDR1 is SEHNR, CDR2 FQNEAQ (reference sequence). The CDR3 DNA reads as TGTGCCAGCAGCTCTTCGGACAGGGGAGGGATTCAGTACTTC. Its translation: CASSSSDRGGIQYF.

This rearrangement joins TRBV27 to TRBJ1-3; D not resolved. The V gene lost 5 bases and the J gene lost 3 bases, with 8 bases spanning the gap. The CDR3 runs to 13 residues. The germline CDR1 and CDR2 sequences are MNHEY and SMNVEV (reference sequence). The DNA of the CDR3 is TGTGCCAGCAGTCGAAACCGTGGAAACACCATATATTTT. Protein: CASSRNRGNTIYF.

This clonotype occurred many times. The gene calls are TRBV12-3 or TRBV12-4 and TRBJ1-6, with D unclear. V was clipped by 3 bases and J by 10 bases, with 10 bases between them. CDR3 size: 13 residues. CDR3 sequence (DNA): TGTGCCAGCAGTTTGAGGTTGGGGTCACCCCTCCACTTT. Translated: CASSLRLGSPLHF.

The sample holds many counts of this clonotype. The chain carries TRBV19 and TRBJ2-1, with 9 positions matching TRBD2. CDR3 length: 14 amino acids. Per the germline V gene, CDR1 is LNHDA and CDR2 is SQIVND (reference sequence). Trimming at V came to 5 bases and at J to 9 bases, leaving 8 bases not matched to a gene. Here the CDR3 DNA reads TGTGCCAGTAGTTGGCTAGCGGGGAAGAGTGAGCAGTTCTTC. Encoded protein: CASSWLAGKSEQFF.

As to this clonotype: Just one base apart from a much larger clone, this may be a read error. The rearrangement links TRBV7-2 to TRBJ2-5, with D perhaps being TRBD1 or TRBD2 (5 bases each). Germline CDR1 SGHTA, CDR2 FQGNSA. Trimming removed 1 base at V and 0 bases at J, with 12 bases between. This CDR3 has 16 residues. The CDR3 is CASSLVGRVYQETQYF. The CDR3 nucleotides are TGTGCCAGCAGCTTAGTGGGACGTGTCTACCAAGAGACCCAGTACTTC.

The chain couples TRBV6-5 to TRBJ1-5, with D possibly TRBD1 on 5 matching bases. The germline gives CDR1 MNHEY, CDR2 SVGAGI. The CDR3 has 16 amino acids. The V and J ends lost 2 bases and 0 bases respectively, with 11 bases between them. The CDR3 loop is CASSYPEGYSNQPQHF. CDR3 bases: TGTGCCAGCAGTTACCCGGAGGGGTATAGCAATCAGCCCCAGCATTTT.

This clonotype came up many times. In DNA form, the CDR3 reads TGTGCCAGCAGGGTAGCGGCGCTTCCTACAGATACGCAGTATTTT. Protein sequence: CASRVAALPTDTQYF. The genes are TRBV12-3 or TRBV12-4 and TRBJ2-3, with D possibly TRBD2 on 6 matching bases. The CDR3 runs 15 residues. With 6 bases removed from V and 3 bases from J, the gap between germline ends came to 16 bases.

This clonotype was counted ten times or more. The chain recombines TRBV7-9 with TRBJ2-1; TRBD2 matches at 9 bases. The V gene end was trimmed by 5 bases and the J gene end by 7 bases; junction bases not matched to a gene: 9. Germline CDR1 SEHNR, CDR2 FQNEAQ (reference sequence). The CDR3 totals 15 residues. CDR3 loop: CASSPGLARENEQFF. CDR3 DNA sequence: TGTGCCAGCAGCCCAGGACTAGCGCGGGAGAATGAGCAGTTCTTC.

CDR3: CATLKVERMNTEAFF. The CDR3 DNA is TGTGCCACCTTGAAGGTTGAAAGGATGAACACTGAAGCTTTCTTT. The chain links TRBV28 to TRBJ1-1, with D unresolved. This CDR3 contains 15 residues. V lost 10 bases, J lost 0 bases, and 18 bases lay in between. Germline V gene sequence: CDR1 MDHEN, CDR2 SYDVKM.

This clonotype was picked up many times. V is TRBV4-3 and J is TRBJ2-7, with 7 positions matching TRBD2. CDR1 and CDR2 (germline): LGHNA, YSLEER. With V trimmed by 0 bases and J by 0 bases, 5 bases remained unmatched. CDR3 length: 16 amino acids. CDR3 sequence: CASSQDLRGSSYEQYF. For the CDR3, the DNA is TGCGCCAGCAGCCAAGATCTCCGCGGGAGCTCCTACGAGCAGTACTTC.

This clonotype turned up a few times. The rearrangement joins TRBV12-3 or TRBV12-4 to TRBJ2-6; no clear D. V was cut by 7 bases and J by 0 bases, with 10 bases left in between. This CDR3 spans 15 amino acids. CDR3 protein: CASKAYGSGANVLTF. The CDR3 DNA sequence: TGTGCCAGCAAGGCCTACGGCTCTGGGGCCAACGTCCTGACTTTC.

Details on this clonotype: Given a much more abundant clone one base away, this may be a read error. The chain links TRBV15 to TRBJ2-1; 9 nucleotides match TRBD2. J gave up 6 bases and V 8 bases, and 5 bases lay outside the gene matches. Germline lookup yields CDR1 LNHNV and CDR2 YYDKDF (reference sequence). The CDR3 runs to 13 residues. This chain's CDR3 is CATRLAVCNEQFF. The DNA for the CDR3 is TGTGCCACCCGACTAGCGGTATGCAATGAGCAGTTCTTC. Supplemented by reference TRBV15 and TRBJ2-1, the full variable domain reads DAMVIQNPRYQVTQFGKPVTLSCSQTLNHNVMYWYQQKSSQAPKLLFHYYDKDFNNEADTPDNFQSRRPNTSFCFLDIRSPGLGDTAMYLCATRLAVCNEQFFGPGTRLTVL.

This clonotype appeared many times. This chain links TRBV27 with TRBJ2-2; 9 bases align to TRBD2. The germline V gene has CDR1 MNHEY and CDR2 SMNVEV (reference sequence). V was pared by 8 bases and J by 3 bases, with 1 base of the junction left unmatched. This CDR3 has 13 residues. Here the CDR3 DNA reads TGTGCCAGCCAGCGGGAGGACACCGGGGAGCTGTTTTTT. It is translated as CASQREDTGELFF.

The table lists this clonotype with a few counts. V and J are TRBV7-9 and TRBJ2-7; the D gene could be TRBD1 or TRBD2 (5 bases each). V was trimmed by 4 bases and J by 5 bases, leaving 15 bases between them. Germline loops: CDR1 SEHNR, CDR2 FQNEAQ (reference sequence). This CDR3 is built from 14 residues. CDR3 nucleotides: TGTGCCAGCAGCTGGACGGGACGCCGCCACGAGCAGTACTTC. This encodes CASSWTGRRHEQYF.

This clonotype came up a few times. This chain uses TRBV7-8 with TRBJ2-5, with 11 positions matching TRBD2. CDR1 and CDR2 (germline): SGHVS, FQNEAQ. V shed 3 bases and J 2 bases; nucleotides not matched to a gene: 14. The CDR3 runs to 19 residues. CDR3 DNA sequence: TGTGCCAGCAGCTTTGTATTGGCAGGGACTAGCGGTAAACAAGAGACCCAGTACTTC. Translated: CASSFVLAGTSGKQETQYF.

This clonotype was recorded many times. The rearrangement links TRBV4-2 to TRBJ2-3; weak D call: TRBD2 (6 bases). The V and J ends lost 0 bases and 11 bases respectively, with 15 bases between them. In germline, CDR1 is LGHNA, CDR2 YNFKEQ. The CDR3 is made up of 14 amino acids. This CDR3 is CASSQELSGTGQYF. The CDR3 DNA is TGTGCCAGCAGCCAAGAGCTCTCCGGGACTGGGCAGTATTTT.

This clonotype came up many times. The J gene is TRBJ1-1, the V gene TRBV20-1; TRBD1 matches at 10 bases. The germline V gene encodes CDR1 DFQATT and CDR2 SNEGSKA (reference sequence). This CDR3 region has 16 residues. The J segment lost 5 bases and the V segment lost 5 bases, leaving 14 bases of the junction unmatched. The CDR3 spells CSADDRGRGYRTEAFF. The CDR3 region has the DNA TGCAGTGCTGACGACAGGGGGCGCGGGTATCGGACTGAAGCTTTCTTT.

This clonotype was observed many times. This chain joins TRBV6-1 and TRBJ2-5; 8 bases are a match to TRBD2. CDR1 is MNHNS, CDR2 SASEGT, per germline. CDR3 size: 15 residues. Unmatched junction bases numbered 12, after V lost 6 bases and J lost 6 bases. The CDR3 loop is CASSRLASSGKTQYF. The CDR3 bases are TGTGCCAGCAGCCGACTAGCGTCCTCGGGAAAGACCCAGTACTTC.

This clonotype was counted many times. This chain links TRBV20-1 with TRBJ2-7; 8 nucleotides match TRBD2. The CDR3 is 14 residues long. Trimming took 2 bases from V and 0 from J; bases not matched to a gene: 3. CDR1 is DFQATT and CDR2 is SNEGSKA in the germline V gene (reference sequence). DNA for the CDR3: TGCAGTGCTAGACAAGCGGGAGTCTCCTACGAGCAGTACTTC. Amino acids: CSARQAGVSYEQYF.